This T cell receptor beta chain was retrieved from a study of T-cell memory formation after mild COVID-19 (dated by TCRdb to about 2021). Study-wide context: TCR sequence clusters from the two donors were largely donor specific. In a couple of donors, T-cell clones that expanded and contracted after mild COVID-19 were followed by sequencing TCRalpha and TCRbeta repertoires longitudinally. The cohort was made up of two young adult volunteers, one female and one male, who were previously healthy.

This clonotype was found many times. Which antigen it targets is not known. No much larger clonotype is one base removed from it; base qualities were not supplied. Sequencing was performed on an Illumina NovaSeq 6000. Using 5'RACE with constant-segment primers, TCRalpha and TCRbeta cDNA libraries were constructed, with sample barcodes and unique molecular identifiers added in the process. Trizol reagent was used to extract RNA from every sample. Libraries were amplified in two PCR steps, with a second sample barcode and Illumina TruSeq adapters added in the second step. Libraries were sequenced on an Illumina NovaSeq with 2 x 150 bp paired-end reads. As for the original processing: With migec v1.2.7, reads were demultiplexed and then collapsed into UMI-guided consensus sequences. Using mixcr v2.1.11, UMI consensuses were aligned to TRA and TRB V and J templates and then assembled into clonotypes. A clonotype was counted as expanded or contracted only if both edgeR and NoisET called the change significant, with noise models trained on biological replicates. For edgeR calls, the thresholds were a false discovery rate-adjusted p below 0.01 and a log2 fold-change of 1. As an exploratory analysis of dynamics, max-normalized trajectories of the 1000 most abundant clonotypes were examined with PCA combined with hierarchical clustering. Separately sequenced CD4+ and CD8+ repertoires were used to assign the CD4 or CD8 phenotype of responding clones. The public reads were run again by TCRdb, first through fastp at Q25 and then through MiXCR, and only productive beta chains were kept. Under each unique CDR3 protein, matching rows form one entry showing the most common genes and DNA. In this record, the V and J calls reflect TCRdb's handling and not the investigators' own analysis. For this sample the table gives 120,000 or so distinct CDR3 sequences, of which approximately 6.2% were detected only once. Roughly 2% of the sample rests with the top ten.

Ficoll-Paque density gradient centrifugation was the method used to isolate PBMCs. V is shortened by 7 bases, J by 0 bases, and the region joining them spans 12 bases. The germline V gene specifies SGHRS as CDR1 and YFSETQ as CDR2. Inclusive of the bounding cysteine and phenylalanine, the CDR3 is 14 residues long. The read is trimmed to its CDR3 DNA, 42 bases read in frame from base 1. Beyond this particular receptor, the publication reports: Contracting CD4+ clones were found mainly in CM and EM memory subsets, while CD8+ clones were enriched in EMRA. Some responding clones were detected in pre-infection memory, which suggested that pre-existing cross-reactive memory T cells had joined the SARS-CoV-2 response. Clones that contracted from day 15 to 85 showed balanced CD4/CD8 phenotypes, whereas a second wave of clones that expanded from day 15 to 37 leaned towards CD4+. SARS-CoV-2 specificity of the second-wave clones peaking on day 37 was not confirmed. The study covered only a couple of mild cases, and larger cohorts including severe cases with pre-infection samples were considered necessary.

The specimen sequenced was PBMCs or a T cell subset sorted from them (not recorded which). This TCR was recovered from an adult woman who had mild COVID-19 (a few samples of this study predate the infection). The sample titles of this study are shuffled in the database, so cell type and time point are left out; the donor was told from shared clones. The chain is encoded by TRBV5-1 joined to TRBJ2-3; D gene: possibly TRBD2, on 5 matching bases. Here the CDR3 is given as CASGSGSSTDTQYF. The sequence in DNA is TGCGCCAGCGGGTCGGGATCTAGCACAGATACGCAGTATTTT.